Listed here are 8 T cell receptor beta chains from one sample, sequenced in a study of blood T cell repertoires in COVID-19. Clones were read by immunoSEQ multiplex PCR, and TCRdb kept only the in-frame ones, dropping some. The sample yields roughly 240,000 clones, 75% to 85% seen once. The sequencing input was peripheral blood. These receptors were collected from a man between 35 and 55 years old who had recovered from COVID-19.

The CDR3 nucleotides read TGTGCCAGCAGTGAAGAACAGGGCGTTCAAGGCTCACCCCTCCACTTT. Its protein product is CASSEEQGVQGSPLHF. This sequence joins TRBV2 and TRBJ1-6, with D possibly matching TRBD1 (6 bases). Between the trimmed V and J ends, which lost 1 base and 10 bases, there was a span of 17 bases. Germline CDR1 reads SNHLY; CDR2 reads FYNNEI. There are 16 residues in the CDR3.

The CDR3: CASRQGSSYGYTF. The DNA of the CDR3 is TGTGCCAGTAGACAGGGGTCGTCATATGGCTACACCTTC. The chain employs TRBV19 and TRBJ1-2, with 7 bases aligning to TRBD1. The CDR3 sequence is 13 residues long. Germline trimming cut 6 bases from V and 5 bases from J; bases unmatched to any gene: 6. The germline gives CDR1 LNHDA, CDR2 SQIVND (reference sequence).

CDR3 protein: CASSERAGGLETQYF. The DNA of the CDR3 is TGTGCCAGCAGTGAGCGAGCGGGAGGGCTGGAGACCCAGTACTTC. V usage is TRBV2 and J usage is TRBJ2-5; 10 nucleotides agree with TRBD2. Germline lookup yields CDR1 SNHLY and CDR2 FYNNEI. There are 15 residues in the CDR3. The J segment lost 5 bases and the V segment lost 3 bases, leaving 6 bases of the junction unmatched.

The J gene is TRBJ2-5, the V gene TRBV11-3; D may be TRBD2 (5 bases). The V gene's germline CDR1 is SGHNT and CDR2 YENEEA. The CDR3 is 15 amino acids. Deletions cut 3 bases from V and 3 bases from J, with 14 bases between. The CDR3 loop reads CASSFPRGAKETQYF. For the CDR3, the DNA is TGTGCCAGCAGCTTCCCCCGGGGAGCGAAAGAGACCCAGTACTTC.

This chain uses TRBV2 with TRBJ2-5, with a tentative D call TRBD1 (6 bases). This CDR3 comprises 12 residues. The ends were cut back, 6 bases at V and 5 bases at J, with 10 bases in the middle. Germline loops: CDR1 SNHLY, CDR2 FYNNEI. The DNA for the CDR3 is TGTGCCAGCAGACAGGGATGGGAGACCCAGTACTTC. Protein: CASRQGWETQYF.

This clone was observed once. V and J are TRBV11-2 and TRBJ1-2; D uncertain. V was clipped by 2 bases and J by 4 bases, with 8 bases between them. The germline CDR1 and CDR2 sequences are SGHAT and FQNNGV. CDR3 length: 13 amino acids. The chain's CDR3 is CASSLTDTYGYTF. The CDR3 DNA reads TGTGCCAGCAGCTTAACAGATACCTATGGCTACACCTTC.

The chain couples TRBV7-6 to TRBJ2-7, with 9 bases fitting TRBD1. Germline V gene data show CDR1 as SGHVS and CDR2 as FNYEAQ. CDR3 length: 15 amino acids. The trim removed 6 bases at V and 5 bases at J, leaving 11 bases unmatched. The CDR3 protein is CASSSRDRVSNEQYF. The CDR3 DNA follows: TGTGCCAGCAGTTCCCGGGACAGGGTCTCTAACGAGCAGTACTTC.

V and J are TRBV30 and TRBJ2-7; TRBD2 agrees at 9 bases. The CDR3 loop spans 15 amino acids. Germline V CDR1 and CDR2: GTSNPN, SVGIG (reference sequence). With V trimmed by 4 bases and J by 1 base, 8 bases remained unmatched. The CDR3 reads CAWTRGGVGSYEQYF. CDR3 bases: TGTGCCTGGACCCGCGGGGGGGTTGGTTCCTACGAGCAGTACTTC.